This entry lists 2 T cell receptor beta chains sequenced from one sample in a study of cytomegalovirus exposure and HLA in healthy donors. With 60 Vbeta and 13 Jbeta primers, the PCR was carried out. TCRdb's copy holds only in-frame clones and misses some; the assay was immunoSEQ multiplex PCR. The sample yields about 160,000 clones, around 85% seen once. The sequencing input was PBMCs. The receptors were gathered from a woman in her twenties or thirties in good health and CMV-seronegative.

The V call is TRBV20-1, the J call TRBJ1-2; D not certain. Germline V CDR1 and CDR2: DFQATT, SNEGSKA (reference sequence). V lost 3 bases and J lost 8, with 7 bases in between. This CDR3 spans 10 amino acids. The DNA of the CDR3 is TGCAGTGCTAGTCACAACGGCTACACCTTC. Its protein is CSASHNGYTF.

The chain has TRBV2 and TRBJ1-2; tentatively, D is TRBD1 (5 bases). Germline CDR1 is SNHLY and CDR2 is FYNNEI. With 8 bases removed from V and 4 bases from J, the gap between germline ends came to 14 bases. The CDR3 is made up of 13 amino acids. This CDR3 reads CASGLREGYGYTF. The CDR3 DNA reads TGTGCCAGCGGCCTCAGGGAGGGCTATGGCTACACCTTC. Variable domain in full (rest from reference TRBV2 and TRBJ1-2): EPEVTQTPSHQVTQMGQEVILRCVPISNHLYFYWYRQILGQKVEFLVSFYNNEISEKSEIFDDQFSVERPDGSNFTLKIRSTKLEDSAMYFCASGLREGYGYTFGSGTRLTVV.